This TCR beta chain appears in the sequencing data of a study of response to subunit inactivated influenza vaccine. Study-level points and caveats: Researchers suggested that each seasonal influenza vaccination recruits few new T cells.

To note about this clonotype: The target antigen is unknown.

The V and J ends lost 3 bases and 3 bases respectively, with 14 bases between them. CDR1 is DFQATT and CDR2 is SNEGSKA in the germline V gene (reference sequence). The CDR3 has 14 amino acids. TCRdb passed the RT-PCR reads through MiXCR, listing each CDR3 protein once. The data show about 520,000 distinct CDR3 sequences, with roughly 27% seen just once and around 2% held by the top ten. J is TRBJ2-5 and V is TRBV20-1; possibly TRBD1 or TRBD2 for D (6 bases each). Sequences were derived from CD4+ T cells sorted from PBMCs, sampled approximately 5 days after vaccination. This clonotype was sampled from a man between 45 and 60 years old who received an inactivated influenza vaccine. The CDR3, as DNA: TGCAGTGCTAGTGACAGGAGGGGGGAAGAGACCCAGTACTTC. Its translation is CSASDRRGEETQYF.